The present T cell receptor (beta chain) was sequenced within a study of technical replicates of blood from a few donors. Trimming cost V 5 bases and J 2 bases; bases outside gene matches: 8. From germline, CDR1 is SGHAT and CDR2 FQNNGV. This CDR3 region has 15 residues. TCRdb's copy holds only in-frame clones and misses some; the assay was immunoSEQ multiplex PCR. The repertoire has around 73,000 clones, roughly 90% of them found once; the top ten carry approximately 5%. The chain recombines TRBV11-2 with TRBJ1-2; TRBD1 agrees at 7 bases. The receptor's source is a human donor in good health. Some clones in this sample may be carry-over from other donors' samples. The material sequenced was PBMCs. The CDR3 region is CASSHFDRENYGYTF. The CDR3, as DNA: TGTGCCAGCAGCCATTTCGACAGGGAAAACTATGGCTACACCTTC. Full variable domain (outside the CDR3, taken from reference TRBV11-2 and TRBJ1-2): EAGVAQSPRYKIIEKRQSVAFWCNPISGHATLYWYQQILGQGPKLLIQFQNNGVVDDSQLPKDRFSAERLKGVDSTLKIQPAKLEDSAVYLCASSHFDRENYGYTFGSGTRLTVV.